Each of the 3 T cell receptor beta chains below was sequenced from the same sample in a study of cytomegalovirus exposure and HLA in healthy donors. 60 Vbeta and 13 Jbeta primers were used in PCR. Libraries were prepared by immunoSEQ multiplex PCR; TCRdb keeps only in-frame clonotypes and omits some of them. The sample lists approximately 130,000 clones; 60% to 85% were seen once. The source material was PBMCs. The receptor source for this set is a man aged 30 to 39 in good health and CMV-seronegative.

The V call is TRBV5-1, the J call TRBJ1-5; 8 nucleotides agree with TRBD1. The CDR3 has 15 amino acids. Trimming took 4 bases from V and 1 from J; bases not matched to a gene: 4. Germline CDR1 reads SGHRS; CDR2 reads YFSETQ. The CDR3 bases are TGCGCCAGCAGCCTTGCAGGGGGCAGCAATCAGCCCCAGCATTTT. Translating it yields CASSLAGGSNQPQHF. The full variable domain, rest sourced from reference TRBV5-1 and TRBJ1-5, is KAGVTQTPRYLIKTRGQQVTLSCSPISGHRSVSWYQQTPGQGLQFLFEYFSETQRNKGNFPGRFSGRQFSNSRSEMNVSTLELGDSALYLCASSLAGGSNQPQHFGDGTRLSIL.

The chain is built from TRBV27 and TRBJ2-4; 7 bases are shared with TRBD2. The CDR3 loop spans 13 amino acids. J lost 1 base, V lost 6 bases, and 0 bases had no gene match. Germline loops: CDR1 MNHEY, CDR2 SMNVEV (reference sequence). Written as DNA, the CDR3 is TGTGCCAGCAGGGGGGGGGCCAAAAACATTCAGTACTTC. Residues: CASRGGAKNIQYF.

CDR3 DNA sequence: TGTGCCAGCAGCTCCCTGAGGGCCTACAATGAGCAGTTCTTC. It is translated as CASSSLRAYNEQFF. V is TRBV5-4 and J is TRBJ2-1; D might be TRBD2 (5 bases). The CDR3 is 14 residues long. Germline CDR1 and CDR2: SGHNT and YYREEE (reference sequence). Between the trimmed V and J ends, which lost 3 bases and 2 bases, there was a span of 9 bases.